The 26 T cell receptor beta chains below come from one sample, sequenced in a study of blood T cell repertoires in COVID-19. TCRdb's copy holds only in-frame clones and misses some; the assay was immunoSEQ multiplex PCR. The data contain around 88,000 clones, roughly 75% of them seen just once; the ten biggest clones take up 7.5% to 9.5%. The sample taken for sequencing was peripheral blood. The receptors were gathered from a man aged 45-65 years who had recovered from COVID-19.

This clone has just one count. V usage is TRBV6-5 and J usage is TRBJ2-2, with 10 positions matching TRBD1. Germline assignment: CDR1 MNHEY and CDR2 SVGAGI. This CDR3 region has 16 residues. Trimming removed 1 base from V and 5 bases from J; junction bases left unmatched: 4. Here the CDR3 reads CASSYFWDRGTGELFF. As DNA, the CDR3 is TGTGCCAGCAGTTACTTCTGGGACAGGGGTACCGGGGAGCTGTTTTTT.

J is TRBJ1-2 and V is TRBV19; no definite D call. The CDR3 is 13 amino acids. Germline values: CDR1 LNHDA, CDR2 SQIVND (reference sequence). V lost 7 bases, J lost 5 bases, and 14 bases lay in between. The CDR3 protein is CASNGGRLYGYTF. CDR3 in DNA: TGTGCCAGTAACGGCGGGAGATTATATGGCTACACCTTC.

The chain is built from TRBV27 and TRBJ2-1; 13 bases align to TRBD2. The germline V gene has CDR1 MNHEY and CDR2 SMNVEV (reference sequence). This CDR3 is 16 amino acids long. V lost 4 bases, J lost 5 bases, and 5 bases stayed unmatched. CDR3 in amino acids: CASSSTSGRNHNEQFF. DNA of the CDR3: TGTGCCAGCAGTTCGACTAGCGGGAGGAACCACAATGAGCAGTTCTTC.

This clone was observed once. At the DNA level, this CDR3 is encoded by other sequences in the same sample as well. V gene TRBV20-1 combines with J gene TRBJ2-3; D is unclear. Germline-derived CDR1 and CDR2 are DFQATT and SNEGSKA (reference sequence). This CDR3 is 12 amino acids long. V was cut by 3 bases and J by 6 bases, with 10 bases left in between. In nucleotides, the CDR3 is TGCAGTGCTAGTGACCCCCGGGATACGCAGTATTTT. This translates into CSASDPRDTQYF.

This clone was picked up a small number of times. The V and J genes are TRBV5-1 and TRBJ2-5; maybe TRBD2 (6 bases). Germline V gene data show CDR1 as SGHRS and CDR2 as YFSETQ. CDR3 length: 13 amino acids. V was clipped by 2 bases and J by 5 bases, with 10 bases between them. The DNA for the CDR3 is TGCGCCAGCAGCTTTTCGGGGGATGAGACCCAGTACTTC. It translates to CASSFSGDETQYF.

CDR3 sequence reads: CASRFRQNWNQPQHF. The CDR3 DNA reads TGTGCCAGTAGATTCAGACAGAATTGGAATCAGCCCCAGCATTTT. The chain has TRBV19 and TRBJ1-5, with D perhaps TRBD1 (5 bases). Germline CDR1 LNHDA, CDR2 SQIVND (reference sequence). V shed 6 bases and J shed 4 bases, with 16 bases lying between them. There are 15 residues in the CDR3.

A single count supports this clone. The V gene is TRBV6-1, the J gene TRBJ2-7, with 7 positions matching TRBD1. Germline lookup yields CDR1 MNHNS and CDR2 SASEGT. This CDR3 is 15 amino acids long. V lost 2 bases and J lost 3; bases outside the gene matches: 7. Here the CDR3 DNA reads TGTGCCAGCAGTGAACGACAGGGTAGCGTCTACGAGCAGTACTTC. Translating gives CASSERQGSVYEQYF.

V is TRBV7-7 and J is TRBJ2-2, with unresolved D. The CDR3 covers 15 residues. Between the trimmed V and J ends, which lost 5 bases and 0 bases, there was a span of 10 bases. Germline CDR1 reads SSHAT; CDR2 reads FNYEAQ (reference sequence). CDR3 protein: CASSPISANTGELFF. The CDR3, as DNA: TGTGCCAGCAGCCCCATAAGCGCGAACACCGGGGAGCTGTTTTTT.

The chain has TRBV2 and TRBJ1-5; 7 bases are a match to TRBD1. CDR3 length: 14 amino acids. V lost 6 bases and J lost 3; bases outside the gene matches: 5. CDR1 is SNHLY and CDR2 is FYNNEI in the germline V gene. This CDR3 reads CASRKDRDNQPQHF. Written as DNA, the CDR3 is TGTGCCAGCAGGAAAGACAGGGACAATCAGCCCCAGCATTTT.

In nucleotides, the CDR3 is TGTGCCAGCGACCCTCTCCCGACAGGGGGCGCATATGGCTACACCTTC. Translating gives CASDPLPTGGAYGYTF. The gene calls are TRBV7-2 and TRBJ1-2, with 10 bases aligning to TRBD1. The CDR3 has 16 residues. With 8 bases clipped from V and 5 bases from J, the junction kept 14 bases outside the gene matches. Germline assignment: CDR1 SGHTA and CDR2 FQGNSA.

The V call is TRBV6-5, the J call TRBJ2-7; possibly TRBD1 for D (5 bases). The V and J ends lost 0 bases and 3 bases respectively, with 15 bases between them. CDR1 and CDR2 from the germline V gene are MNHEY and SVGAGI. The CDR3 has 16 amino acids. CDR3 sequence (DNA): TGTGCCAGCAGTTACTCGATCGGGCAGGGTTTCTACGAGCAGTACTTC. Translated, it gives CASSYSIGQGFYEQYF.

There are many counts of this clone. The V call is TRBV5-1, the J call TRBJ2-7; TRBD2 might be the D (6 bases). The germline V and J ends were trimmed by 4 bases and 3 bases, with 17 bases remaining between them. This CDR3 region has 15 residues. CDR1 SGHRS and CDR2 YFSETQ come from the germline V gene. The CDR3 DNA follows: TGCGCCAGCAGCCCTTCGGGGGAGGAATTCTACGAGCAGTACTTC. Translating gives CASSPSGEEFYEQYF.

The genes are TRBV12-3 or TRBV12-4 and TRBJ1-6, with D perhaps TRBD1 (5 bases). V lost 3 bases and J 7 bases, leaving 7 bases between the germline ends. The CDR3 loop spans 13 amino acids. The CDR3: CASSFPGNSPLHF. The CDR3 DNA reads TGTGCCAGCAGTTTCCCAGGGAATTCACCCCTCCACTTT.

For the CDR3, the DNA is TGTGCCAGCAGCTTAGATCGGGGGTCGGGGACCCAGTACTTC. This codes for CASSLDRGSGTQYF. This chain uses TRBV11-2 with TRBJ2-5; possible D gene TRBD2, 6 bases. Between the trimmed V and J ends, which lost 0 bases and 7 bases, there was a span of 12 bases. Germline lookup yields CDR1 SGHAT and CDR2 FQNNGV. This CDR3 spans 14 amino acids.

The rearrangement uses TRBV18 and TRBJ1-2; unclear D gene. Germline CDR1 reads KGHSH; CDR2 reads LQKENI. V gave up 6 bases and J gave up 5 bases, with 10 bases separating them. CDR3 size: 12 residues. In nucleotides, the CDR3 is TGTGCCAGCTCTCCGCGCACTTATGGCTACACCTTC. Translation gives CASSPRTYGYTF.

The rearrangement links TRBV12-2 to TRBJ1-1. TRBV12-2 is a listed pseudogene. The CDR3 contains 15 residues. In nucleotides, the CDR3 is TGTGCAAGTCGCTTAAACGGACGGGGTAGCACTGAAGCTTTCTTT. This gives the protein CASRLNGRGSTEAFF.

V usage is TRBV2 and J usage is TRBJ2-3; D might be TRBD2 (6 bases). The CDR3 spans 13 residues. V was clipped by 8 bases and J by 1 base, with 10 bases between them. The germline gives CDR1 SNHLY, CDR2 FYNNEI. CDR3 region: CASGTSRTDTQYF. CDR3 nucleotide sequence: TGTGCCAGCGGGACTTCCCGCACAGATACGCAGTATTTT.

The chain carries TRBV6-6 and TRBJ2-3; unclear D gene. Looked up from germline, CDR1 is MNHNY and CDR2 is SVGAGI (reference sequence). The V end was cut by 6 bases, the J end by 4 bases, with 20 bases between. The CDR3 is made up of 16 amino acids. The CDR3 loop reads CASRTQTTHRSDTQYF. CDR3 sequence (DNA): TGTGCCAGCAGGACACAGACAACGCACAGATCAGATACGCAGTATTTT.

The genes are TRBV5-1 and TRBJ2-1, with TRBD1 matching over 7 bases. The J segment lost 6 bases and the V segment lost 1 base, leaving 1 base of the junction unmatched. Germline assignment: CDR1 SGHRS and CDR2 YFSETQ. The CDR3 covers 13 residues. The CDR3 DNA sequence: TGCGCCAGCAGCTTGCGGGACAGCAATGAGCAGTTCTTC. Its translation: CASSLRDSNEQFF.

V usage is TRBV15 and J usage is TRBJ1-6; weak D call: TRBD1 (5 bases). This CDR3 spans 21 amino acids. In germline, CDR1 is LNHNV, CDR2 YYDKDF (reference sequence). V lost 0 bases and J 1 base, leaving 22 bases between the germline ends. Here the CDR3 DNA reads TGTGCCACCAGCAGAGATTCTGTCGGGCCGGGACTCGGATCCTATAATTCACCCCTCCACTTT. Protein product: CATSRDSVGPGLGSYNSPLHF.

The V call is TRBV9, the J call TRBJ1-6; D is unclear. The CDR3 sequence is 15 residues long. V was clipped by 0 bases and J by 5 bases, with 9 bases between them. Germline V lookup: CDR1 SGDLS, CDR2 YYNGEE. The CDR3 DNA follows: TGTGCCAGCAGCGTAGATGGCAGTAATAATTCACCCCTCCACTTT. Residues: CASSVDGSNNSPLHF.

For this clone: One end of the junction fails to match germline, which may point to a read error. The chain carries TRBV10-3 and TRBJ2-7; no firm D call. The germline CDR1 and CDR2 sequences are ENHRY and SYGVKD. The length of the CDR3 is 13 residues. The DNA for the CDR3 is TGTGCCACCAGTGAGTACGTAGACTACGAGCAGTACTTC. Its protein product is CATSEYVDYEQYF.

This chain joins TRBV2 and TRBJ1-6; D is ambiguous. V was pared by 7 bases and J by 5 bases, with 15 bases between. CDR1 and CDR2 from the germline V gene are SNHLY and FYNNEI. The CDR3 is made up of 15 amino acids. For the CDR3, the DNA is TGTGCCAGCACCCCCGGCGGTAGTAATAATTCACCCCTCCACTTT. Translation: CASTPGGSNNSPLHF. Drawing the rest from reference TRBV2 and TRBJ1-6, the complete variable domain is EPEVTQTPSHQVTQMGQEVILRCVPISNHLYFYWYRQILGQKVEFLVSFYNNEISEKSEIFDDQFSVERPDGSNFTLKIRSTKLEDSAMYFCASTPGGSNNSPLHFGNGTRLTVT.

This clone occurred once. The CDR3: CASSEGRGQETQYF. In DNA, the CDR3 is TGTGCCAGCAGTGAAGGGCGGGGCCAAGAGACCCAGTACTTC. V gene TRBV6-1 combines with J gene TRBJ2-5, with D possibly TRBD2 on 6 matching bases. CDR1 and CDR2 (germline): MNHNS, SASEGT. Trimming took off 1 base at V and 1 base at J, with 7 bases between the two ends. The CDR3 totals 14 residues.

This clone was picked up one time. Other DNA sequences from this sample encode an identical CDR3 as well. The chain recombines TRBV10-3 with TRBJ2-1; D is undetermined. Per germline, CDR1 ENHRY and CDR2 SYGVKD. The CDR3 spans 13 residues. Trimming took 0 bases from V and 7 from J, leaving 7 bases between them. The DNA of the CDR3 is TGTGCCATCAGTGAGTCGAGTCGAAATGAGCAGTTCTTC. Translated: CAISESSRNEQFF.

The chain recombines TRBV7-9 with TRBJ1-4, with 8 positions matching TRBD1. Per the germline V gene, CDR1 is SEHNR and CDR2 is FQNEAQ (reference sequence). The CDR3 has 17 residues. V shed 0 bases, J shed 0 bases, and the junction held 3 bases outside the gene matches. CDR3 residues: CASSLAGGQATNEKLFF. The CDR3 DNA sequence: TGTGCCAGCAGCTTAGCCGGGGGACAGGCAACTAATGAAAAACTGTTTTTT. Filled out from reference TRBV7-9 and TRBJ1-4, the complete variable domain reads DTGVSQNPRHKITKRGQNVTFRCDPISEHNRLYWYRQTLGQGPEFLTYFQNEAQLEKSRLLSDRFSAERPKGSFSTLEIQRTEQGDSAMYLCASSLAGGQATNEKLFFGSGTQLSVL.